Presented here are 13 T cell receptor beta chains from one specimen sequenced in a study of blood T cells in healthy people across ages (dated by TCRdb to between 2014 and 2017). Libraries were constructed by 5' RACE. Sequencing instrument: Illumina HiSeq 2500. A second roughly 6 to 12 cycle PCR used a sample-barcoded 5' primer and a J-beta primer mix. TCRdb trimmed the raw reads at Q25, called clones with MiXCR and kept productive beta chains. Rows with one shared CDR3 protein collapse into an entry with the most common genes and DNA. Present in this sample are about 730,000 distinct CDR3 sequences, roughly two fifths of which were seen just once. The ten largest make up 20% to 25% of the sample. The sequenced sample was blood. Receptors originate from a woman aged 60 to 75 in good health.

The chain is built from TRBV20-1 and TRBJ1-1, with no clear D. V lost 3 bases to trimming and J lost 0 bases, with 11 bases between them. The CDR3 is made up of 14 amino acids. From germline, CDR1 is DFQATT and CDR2 SNEGSKA (reference sequence). The chain's CDR3 is CSASPQKMNTEAFF. CDR3 nucleotides: TGCAGTGCTAGTCCACAGAAAATGAACACTGAAGCTTTCTTT.

Of note for this clonotype: The junction departs from germline at one end; a sequencing error may be responsible. The gene calls are TRBV7-3 and TRBJ2-1; 13 bases agree with TRBD2. CDR1 SGHTA and CDR2 FQGTGA come from the germline V gene. CDR3 length: 16 amino acids. The CDR3 loop is CTSSPRGLAGRNEQFF. For the CDR3, the DNA is TGTACCAGCAGCCCAAGGGGACTAGCGGGACGGAATGAGCAGTTCTTC.

The chain has TRBV10-3 and TRBJ2-5, with 10 bases that match TRBD2. The CDR3 totals 15 residues. Per germline, CDR1 ENHRY and CDR2 SYGVKD. V lost 2 bases and J lost 5; bases outside the gene matches: 5. The DNA of the CDR3 is TGTGCCATCAGTGAGCCTCTAGCGGGGGCGGAGACCCAGTACTTC. It codes for CAISEPLAGAETQYF.

This clonotype was recorded a few times. The chain recombines TRBV11-2 with TRBJ2-5; 9 nucleotides align to TRBD2. J gave up 4 bases and V 5 bases, and 14 bases lay outside the gene matches. This CDR3 has 17 amino acids. The germline gives CDR1 SGHAT, CDR2 FQNNGV. In DNA, the CDR3 is TGTGCCAGCAGCCCAAACTTGGGCGGGGGGGAGCGAGAGACCCAGTACTTC. Amino acids: CASSPNLGGGERETQYF.

The chain uses TRBV20-1 and TRBJ2-7, with unresolved D. This CDR3 is 12 amino acids long. Trimming pared 3 bases from V and 7 bases from J, leaving 13 bases between. Germline V CDR1 and CDR2: DFQATT, SNEGSKA (reference sequence). For the CDR3, the DNA is TGCAGTGCTAGCCCCACTTTCAATGAGCAGTACTTC. It is translated as CSASPTFNEQYF.

This clonotype appeared a few times. The chain carries TRBV29-1 and TRBJ1-1, with TRBD1 as a possible D gene (5 bases). Trimming cost V 7 bases and J 0 bases, with 18 bases left between them. Germline V gives CDR1 SQVTM, CDR2 ANQGSEA. This CDR3 spans 15 amino acids. For the CDR3, the DNA is TGCAGCGCCTTGGGGGTGGGGGTGATGAACACTGAAGCTTTCTTT. Translating gives CSALGVGVMNTEAFF.

This clonotype came up a few times. The chain recombines TRBV6-2 or TRBV6-3 with TRBJ2-5; D is undetermined. This CDR3 region has 14 residues. CDR1 is MNHEY and CDR2 is SVGEGT in the germline V gene. The germline V and J ends were trimmed by 4 bases and 7 bases, with 16 bases remaining between them. The CDR3 sequence is CASSSLGSYGTQYF. CDR3 nucleotides: TGTGCCAGCAGTTCCCTCGGGTCGTACGGGACCCAGTACTTC.

This clonotype came up a few times. Written as DNA, the CDR3 is TGTGCCAGCAGTCGGGACAGCCGCTACGAGCAGTACTTC. Protein sequence: CASSRDSRYEQYF. The chain carries TRBV2 and TRBJ2-7, with TRBD1 matching 7 bases. V was pared by 5 bases and J by 3 bases, with 4 bases of the junction left unmatched. The CDR3 sequence is 13 residues long. Looked up from germline, CDR1 is SNHLY and CDR2 is FYNNEI.

The chain recombines TRBV20-1 with TRBJ2-2; D remains unclear. Trimming pared 1 base from V and 4 bases from J, leaving 10 bases between. The CDR3 has 14 residues. Germline CDR1 is DFQATT and CDR2 is SNEGSKA (reference sequence). The CDR3 DNA follows: TGCAGTGCTAGAGCGGTCAAGGGCACCGGGGAGCTGTTTTTT. It encodes CSARAVKGTGELFF.

In this sample, this clonotype turned up a few times. The chain uses TRBV7-9 and TRBJ2-3, with a possible D match to TRBD2 (6 bases). V dropped 5 bases and J dropped 1 base, with 19 bases sitting between them. The CDR3 runs to 17 residues. The germline gives CDR1 SEHNR, CDR2 FQNEAQ (reference sequence). CDR3: CASSVSRDWKGTDTQYF. The CDR3 nucleotides are TGTGCCAGCAGCGTTAGCCGGGACTGGAAGGGCACAGATACGCAGTATTTT. The full variable domain, in which reference TRBV7-9 and TRBJ2-3 provide the parts outside the CDR3, is DTGVSQNPRHKITKRGQNVTFRCDPISEHNRLYWYRQTLGQGPEFLTYFQNEAQLEKSRLLSDRFSAERPKGSFSTLEIQRTEQGDSAMYLCASSVSRDWKGTDTQYFGPGTRLTVL.

The CDR3 loop is CASSPRTLDGTDTQYF. CDR3 nucleotides: TGTGCCAGCTCACCACGGACACTGGACGGCACAGATACGCAGTATTTT. The V call is TRBV18, the J call TRBJ2-3; the D gene is possibly TRBD1 (5 bases). Germline loops: CDR1 KGHSH, CDR2 LQKENI. CDR3 length: 16 residues. With 1 base removed from V and 1 base from J, the gap between germline ends came to 12 bases.

The DNA of the CDR3 is TGCGCCAGCAGCCAAGAAGGTTTGGACGGTGAAAAACTGTTTTTT. Its translation is CASSQEGLDGEKLFF. The V and J genes are TRBV4-3 and TRBJ1-4, with D uncertain. The CDR3 sequence is 15 residues long. V dropped 0 bases and J dropped 7 bases, with 12 bases sitting between them. Per the germline V gene, CDR1 is LGHNA and CDR2 is YSLEER.

The rearrangement joins TRBV29-1 to TRBJ2-3; 10 bases align to TRBD2. This CDR3 spans 20 amino acids. V trimming: 7 bases; J trimming: 5 bases; junction bases outside the gene matches: 27. The germline CDR1 and CDR2 sequences are SQVTM and ANQGSEA. The DNA for the CDR3 is TGCAGCGCTCGGGGAAGAGATCCCAGCGGGGGGGTCTTATCCCGAGATACGCAGTATTTT. Protein product: CSARGRDPSGGVLSRDTQYF.